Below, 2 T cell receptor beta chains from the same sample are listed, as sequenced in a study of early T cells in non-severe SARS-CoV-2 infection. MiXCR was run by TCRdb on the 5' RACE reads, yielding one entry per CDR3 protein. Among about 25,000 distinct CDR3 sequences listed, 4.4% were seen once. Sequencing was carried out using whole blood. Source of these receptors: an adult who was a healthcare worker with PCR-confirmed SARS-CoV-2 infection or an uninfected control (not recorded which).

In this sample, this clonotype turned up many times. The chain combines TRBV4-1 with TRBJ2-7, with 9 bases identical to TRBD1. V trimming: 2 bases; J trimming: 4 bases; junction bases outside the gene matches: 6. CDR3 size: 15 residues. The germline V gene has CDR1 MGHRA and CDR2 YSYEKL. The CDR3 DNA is TGCGCCAGCAGCCAAACGGGACAGGGTGTATACGAGCAGTACGTC. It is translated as CASSQTGQGVYEQYV.

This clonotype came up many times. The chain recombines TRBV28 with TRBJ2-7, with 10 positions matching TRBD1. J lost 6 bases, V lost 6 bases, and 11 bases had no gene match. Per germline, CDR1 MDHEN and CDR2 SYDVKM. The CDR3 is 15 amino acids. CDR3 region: CASSTTGTGVGEQYF. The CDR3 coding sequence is TGTGCCAGCAGCACGACCGGGACAGGGGTGGGCGAGCAGTACTTC. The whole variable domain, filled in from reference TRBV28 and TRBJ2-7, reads DVKVTQSSRYLVKRTGEKVFLECVQDMDHENMFWYRQDPGLGLRLIYFSYDVKMKEKGDIPEGYSVSREKKERFSLILESASTNQTSMYLCASSTTGTGVGEQYFGPGTRLTVT.